The clone carrying this TCR beta chain was detected many times. This sample's time point: patch test 1, 2 weeks after DPC sensitization. Treatment denoted: therapeutic diphenylcyclopropenone sensitization with weekly scalp DPC. These data come from a study of human T cells and chemical hapten exposure. The V end was cut by 8 bases, the J end by 1 base, with 12 bases between. The germline V gene has CDR1 SNHLY and CDR2 FYNNEI. The CDR3 covers 14 residues. Via MiXCR, TCRdb re-called the RACE reads, giving one row per CDR3 protein. The sample yields fewer than 500,000 distinct CDR3 sequences, about 4.4% seen once.

Sequenced here: whole blood, sampled in connection with sensitization to the hapten diphenylcyclopropenone (DPC). V is TRBV2 and J is TRBJ1-5, with D possibly matching TRBD1 (5 bases). The receptor comes from a woman aged 45 to 65 with alopecia areata. Some clones in this sample may be carry-over from other donors' samples. The DNA of the CDR3 is TGTGCCAGCTCTGGGGGGGTAAGCAATCAGCCCCAGCATTTT. The encoded protein is CASSGGVSNQPQHF.